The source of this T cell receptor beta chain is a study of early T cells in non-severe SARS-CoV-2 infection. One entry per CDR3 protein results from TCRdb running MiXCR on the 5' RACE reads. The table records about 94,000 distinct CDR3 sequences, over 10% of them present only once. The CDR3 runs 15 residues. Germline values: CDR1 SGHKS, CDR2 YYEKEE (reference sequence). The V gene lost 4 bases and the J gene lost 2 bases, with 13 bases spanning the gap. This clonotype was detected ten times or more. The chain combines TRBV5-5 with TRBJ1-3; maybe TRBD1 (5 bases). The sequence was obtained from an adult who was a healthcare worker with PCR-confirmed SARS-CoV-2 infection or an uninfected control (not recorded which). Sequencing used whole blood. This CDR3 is CASSALGGAGNTIYF. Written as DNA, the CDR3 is TGTGCCAGCAGCGCCTTAGGAGGGGCTGGAAACACCATATATTTT.